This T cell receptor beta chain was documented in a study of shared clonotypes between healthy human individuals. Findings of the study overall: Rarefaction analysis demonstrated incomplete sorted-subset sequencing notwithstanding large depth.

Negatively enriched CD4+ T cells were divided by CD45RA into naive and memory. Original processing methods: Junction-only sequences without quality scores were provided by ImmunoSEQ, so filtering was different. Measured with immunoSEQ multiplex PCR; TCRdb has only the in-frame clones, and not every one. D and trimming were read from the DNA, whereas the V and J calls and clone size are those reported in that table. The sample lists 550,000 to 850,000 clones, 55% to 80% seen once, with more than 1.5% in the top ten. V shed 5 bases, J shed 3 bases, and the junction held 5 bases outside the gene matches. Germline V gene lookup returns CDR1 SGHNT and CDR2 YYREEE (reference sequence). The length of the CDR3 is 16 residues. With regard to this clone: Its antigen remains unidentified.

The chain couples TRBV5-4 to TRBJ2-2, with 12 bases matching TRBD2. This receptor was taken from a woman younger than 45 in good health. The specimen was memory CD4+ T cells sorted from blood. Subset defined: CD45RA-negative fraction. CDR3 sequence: CASSLRLAGDTGELFF. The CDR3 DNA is TGTGCCAGCAGTCTGAGACTAGCGGGAGACACCGGGGAGCTGTTTTTT.